These 21 T cell receptor beta chains were all obtained from the same sample, sequenced in a study of blood T cell repertoires in COVID-19. The table came from immunoSEQ multiplex PCR; TCRdb's copy has only in-frame clones and leaves some out. Of tens of thousands of clones listed, 75% to 90% are singletons. What was sequenced was peripheral blood. The receptors stem from a human donor in a cohort sampled during active COVID-19. The donor label of this sample is uncertain.

CDR3 DNA sequence: TGTGCCAGCAACCCCTTTGGGGGCGAGCGGGGGGGCCGCGGTGAGCAGTTCTTC. Its protein product is CASNPFGGERGGRGEQFF. The genes are TRBV9 and TRBJ2-1, with 10 nucleotides matching TRBD2. Trimming took 6 bases from V and 9 from J; bases not matched to a gene: 21. Per germline, CDR1 SGDLS and CDR2 YYNGEE. The CDR3 consists of 18 residues.

The CDR3: CASRTLSGGANEQFF. The CDR3 DNA reads TGTGCCAGCAGGACCCTTAGCGGGGGGGCCAATGAGCAGTTCTTC. The rearrangement links TRBV6-5 to TRBJ2-1; TRBD2 matches 11 bases. The V gene end was trimmed by 6 bases and the J gene end by 6 bases; junction bases not matched to a gene: 7. Germline V gene lookup returns CDR1 MNHEY and CDR2 SVGAGI. The CDR3 runs 15 residues.

This clone came up once. This chain links TRBV10-3 with TRBJ1-4; the D gene is possibly TRBD1 (6 bases). The V and J ends lost 4 bases and 8 bases respectively, with 14 bases between them. The CDR3 runs to 14 residues. Per germline, CDR1 ENHRY and CDR2 SYGVKD. Here the CDR3 DNA reads TGTGCCATCAGTGCGGGAGGGGGTACGGAAAAACTGTTTTTT. Its translation is CAISAGGGTEKLFF.

The chain employs TRBV7-8 and TRBJ1-1; possibly TRBD1 for D (6 bases). The V gene's germline CDR1 is SGHVS and CDR2 FQNEAQ. CDR3 length: 15 residues. With 0 bases removed from V and 1 base from J, the gap between germline ends came to 9 bases. In DNA, the CDR3 is TGTGCCAGCAGCTTAGCGGGACACGGGAACACTGAAGCTTTCTTT. Its translation: CASSLAGHGNTEAFF.

This chain joins TRBV27 and TRBJ2-1; D is perhaps TRBD2 (5 bases). CDR1 and CDR2 (germline): MNHEY, SMNVEV (reference sequence). The CDR3 covers 15 residues. Between the trimmed V and J ends, which lost 0 bases and 3 bases, there was a span of 9 bases. The CDR3 sequence is CASSLSGAYYNEQFF. The DNA for the CDR3 is TGTGCCAGCAGTTTATCGGGAGCCTACTACAATGAGCAGTTCTTC.

The chain carries TRBV6-6 and TRBJ2-7; 13 bases match TRBD2. The ends lost 8 bases at V and 2 bases at J; junction bases unmatched: 3. Looked up from germline, CDR1 is MNHNY and CDR2 is SVGAGI (reference sequence). The CDR3 is made up of 14 amino acids. The CDR3 nucleotides are TGTGCCAGCCGACTAGCGGGGGGAACCTACGAGCAGTACTTC. As protein: CASRLAGGTYEQYF.

This sequence joins TRBV19 and TRBJ1-3, with a weak D call TRBD1 (6 bases). From germline, CDR1 is LNHDA and CDR2 SQIVND (reference sequence). CDR3 size: 15 residues. V gave up 6 bases and J gave up 2 bases, with 14 bases separating them. CDR3 region: CASRDTGRAGNTIYF. The CDR3 DNA sequence: TGTGCCAGTAGAGATACAGGGAGGGCTGGAAACACCATATATTTT.

The chain has TRBV6-2 or TRBV6-3 and TRBJ1-2; D is perhaps TRBD1 (5 bases). V lost 0 bases, J lost 7 bases, and 15 bases lay in between. Germline CDR1 is MNHEY and CDR2 is SVGEGT. This CDR3 is 15 amino acids long. CDR3 in amino acids: CASSYSSGPLSGYTF. CDR3 nucleotides: TGTGCCAGCAGTTACTCGTCAGGGCCTTTGTCTGGCTACACCTTC.

This chain uses TRBV2 with TRBJ1-2, with 8 bases fitting TRBD1. Germline V gives CDR1 SNHLY, CDR2 FYNNEI. V gave up 6 bases and J gave up 4 bases; unmatched junction bases: 16. This CDR3 comprises 17 residues. CDR3 sequence: CASSKGAPDRARYGYTF. The CDR3 DNA is TGTGCCAGCAGCAAAGGGGCCCCGGACAGGGCCCGCTATGGCTACACCTTC.

The chain carries TRBV4-1 and TRBJ1-3; 9 nucleotides agree with TRBD1. The CDR3 runs to 16 residues. After removal of 1 base from V and 4 bases from J, the junction contained 5 bases not matched to a gene. Germline values: CDR1 MGHRA, CDR2 YSYEKL. CDR3 residues: CASSQVQGASGNTIYF. The CDR3 nucleotides are TGCGCCAGCAGCCAAGTACAGGGGGCGTCGGGAAACACCATATATTTT.

This chain connects TRBV6-5 to TRBJ1-2; 9 bases fit TRBD1. J lost 5 bases, V lost 11 bases, and 3 bases had no gene match. The germline V gene has CDR1 MNHEY and CDR2 SVGAGI. The CDR3 is 11 residues long. The CDR3 region has the DNA TGTGCCGCCGGACAGGGGTATGGCTACACCTTC. This sequence encodes CAAGQGYGYTF.

This clone was recorded a few times. The CDR3 nucleotides read TGTGCCAGCACACAGACAGGTGACGAGCAGTACTTC. It encodes CASTQTGDEQYF. J is TRBJ2-7 and V is TRBV21-1; TRBD1, the table's D call, was not compared with the DNA. TRBV21-1 is a documented pseudogene. CDR3 length: 12 amino acids.

This chain links TRBV11-3 with TRBJ2-2; 10 bases agree with TRBD1. This CDR3 comprises 15 residues. Germline assignment: CDR1 SGHNT and CDR2 YENEEA. The ends lost 2 bases at V and 6 bases at J; junction bases unmatched: 3. CDR3 sequence (DNA): TGTGCCAGCAGCTTACTGGGACAGGGGTCCGGGGAGCTGTTTTTT. Its protein is CASSLLGQGSGELFF.

This chain links TRBV12-3 or TRBV12-4 with TRBJ1-1; D is ambiguous. Trimming took off 6 bases at V and 1 base at J, with 9 bases between the two ends. The CDR3 loop spans 13 amino acids. The CDR3 region is CASRAAQNTEAFF. The CDR3 nucleotides read TGTGCCAGCAGAGCCGCTCAGAACACTGAAGCTTTCTTT.

The chain combines TRBV25-1 with TRBJ1-6; D possibly corresponds to TRBD1 (6 bases). V shed 5 bases and J shed 7 bases, with 9 bases lying between them. The V gene's germline CDR1 is MGHDK and CDR2 SYGVNS. This CDR3 contains 13 residues. CDR3 coding DNA: TGTGCCAGCAGTCAGGGGACGAATTCACCCCTCCACTTT. This sequence encodes CASSQGTNSPLHF. Based on the CDR3 plus reference TRBV25-1 and TRBJ1-6, the full variable domain is EADIYQTPRYLVIGTGKKITLECSQTMGHDKMYWYQQDPGMELHLIHYSYGVNSTEKGDLSSESTVSRIRTEHFPLTLESARPSHTSQYLCASSQGTNSPLHFGNGTRLTVT.

This clone was found once. This chain joins TRBV18 and TRBJ1-2, with 10 bases fitting TRBD1. V lost 2 bases to trimming and J lost 3 bases; unmatched junction nucleotides: 3. The CDR3 extends over 15 amino acids. CDR1 KGHSH and CDR2 LQKENI come from the germline V gene. CDR3 sequence: CASSPATGGDYGYTF. Written as DNA, the CDR3 is TGTGCCAGCTCACCAGCGACAGGGGGCGACTATGGCTACACCTTC. The whole variable domain, filled in from reference TRBV18 and TRBJ1-2, reads NAGVMQNPRHLVRRRGQEARLRCSPMKGHSHVYWYRQLPEEGLKFMVYLQKENIIDESGMPKERFSAEFPKEGPSILRIQQVVRGDSAAYFCASSPATGGDYGYTFGSGTRLTVV.

V gene TRBV6-1 combines with J gene TRBJ2-1, with D perhaps matching TRBD1 (6 bases). CDR1 and CDR2 (germline): MNHNS, SASEGT. The CDR3 spans 16 residues. V lost 4 bases and J lost 3, with 16 bases in between. This chain's CDR3 is CASSAFGRGNYNEQFF. CDR3 nucleotides: TGTGCCAGCAGTGCCTTTGGCAGGGGAAACTACAATGAGCAGTTCTTC.

This rearrangement joins TRBV5-1 to TRBJ2-3; 8 positions match TRBD1. The CDR3 totals 14 residues. V shed 3 bases, J shed 0 bases, and the junction held 0 bases outside the gene matches. Per the germline V gene, CDR1 is SGHRS and CDR2 is YFSETQ. The CDR3 DNA is TGCGCCAGCAGCTGGACAGGGAGCACAGATACGCAGTATTTT. Translating it yields CASSWTGSTDTQYF.

This clone appeared once. J is TRBJ2-7 and V is TRBV7-2; 12 bases map to TRBD2. Germline V gene data show CDR1 as SGHTA and CDR2 as FQGNSA. J was trimmed by 4 bases and V by 8 bases; bases with no gene match: 12. The CDR3 spans 16 residues. The CDR3 DNA reads as TGTGCCAGCGGCCCCTCGGCTAGCGGGGGGGCGTACGAGCAGTACTTC. Its translation is CASGPSASGGAYEQYF.

The chain joins TRBV6-5 to TRBJ2-3; 8 positions agree with TRBD2. Germline V gene data show CDR1 as MNHEY and CDR2 as SVGAGI. Losses at the gene ends were 5 bases for V and 7 bases for J; bases not matched to a gene: 5. The CDR3 spans 13 residues. The CDR3, as DNA: TGTGCCAGCAGTAGCGGGGGTAGAAATACGCAGTATTTT. Amino acid sequence: CASSSGGRNTQYF.

Here the CDR3 DNA reads TGTGCCAGCAGCTTAGTTCTAGTCAACGAGCAGTACTTC. Protein: CASSLVLVNEQYF. The J gene is TRBJ2-7, the V gene TRBV7-2, with unresolved D. Germline V gene lookup returns CDR1 SGHTA and CDR2 FQGNSA. This CDR3 has 13 amino acids. V lost 1 base and J lost 5, with 9 bases in between.